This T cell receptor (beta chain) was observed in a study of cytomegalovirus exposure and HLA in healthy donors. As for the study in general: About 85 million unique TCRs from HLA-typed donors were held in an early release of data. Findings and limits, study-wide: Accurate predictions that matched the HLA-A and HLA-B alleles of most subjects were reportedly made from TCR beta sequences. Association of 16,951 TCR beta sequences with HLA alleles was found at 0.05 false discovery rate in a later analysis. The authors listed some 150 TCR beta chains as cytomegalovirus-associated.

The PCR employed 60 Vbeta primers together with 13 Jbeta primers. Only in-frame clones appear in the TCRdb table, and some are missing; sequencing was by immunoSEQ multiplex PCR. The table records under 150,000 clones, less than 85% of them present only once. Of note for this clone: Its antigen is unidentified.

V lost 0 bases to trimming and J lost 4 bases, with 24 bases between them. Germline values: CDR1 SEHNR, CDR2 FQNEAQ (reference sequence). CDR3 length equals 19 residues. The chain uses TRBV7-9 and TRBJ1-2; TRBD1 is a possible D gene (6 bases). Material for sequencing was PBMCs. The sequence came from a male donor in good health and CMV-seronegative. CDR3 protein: CASSLATGKSAKPLYGYTF. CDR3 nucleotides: TGTGCCAGCAGCTTAGCGACAGGAAAGTCTGCGAAGCCCCTCTATGGCTACACCTTC.